The present T cell receptor beta chain was sequenced within a study of T cells in Graves' hyperthyroidism and ophthalmopathy. RNA transcripts served as the template for amplifying TCR beta CDR3 regions. Using the HTBI primer set, a first-round RT-PCR was run on the TCR CDR3. TCRdb recomputed calls from the multiplex PCR reads with MiXCR, one row per CDR3 protein. The table shows roughly 740,000 distinct CDR3 sequences, with over 15% occurring only once. This CDR3 is built from 15 residues. Trimming pared 6 bases from V and 4 bases from J, leaving 18 bases between. Germline CDR1 and CDR2: ENHRY and SYGVKD. Overall study findings and caveats: In the analysis, a 13 V-J model separated ophthalmopathy from stable hyperthyroidism.

This clonotype turned up a few times. What it binds is not known. The rearrangement uses TRBV10-3 and TRBJ1-1; D is undetermined. The source of this sequence is a man aged 18 to 30 with Graves' hyperthyroidism. The sequenced sample consisted of blood. DNA of the CDR3: TGTGCCATCAGCCGACAATCACGGTCAGGCACTGAAGCTTTCTTT. Protein sequence: CAISRQSRSGTEAFF.